This record covers a single T cell receptor beta chain. The data originate from a study of blood T cell repertoires in COVID-19. At the level of the study: Both acute and convalescent COVID-19 samples were obtained from the United States, Italy and Spain.

In the authors' methods: Quantification of nucleated cells was approximated via reference gene primer amplification. This table comes from immunoSEQ multiplex PCR, and its TCRdb copy is limited to in-frame clones, with some not included. That table is the source of V, J and clone size, and D and trimming were worked out from the DNA. Among approximately 91,000 clones listed, 70% to 90% were seen once. J was trimmed by 1 base and V by 0 bases; bases with no gene match: 3. This CDR3 contains 15 residues. Germline V gene sequence: CDR1 SGHTA, CDR2 FQGNSA. This chain uses TRBV7-2 with TRBJ2-7, with TRBD1 identical over 7 bases. This receptor was obtained from a man in his sixties or seventies with acute or convalescent COVID-19. The material sequenced was peripheral blood. In DNA form, the CDR3 reads TGTGCCAGCAGCTTAGCAGGGACAGCTTCCTACGAGCAGTACTTC. Its translation is CASSLAGTASYEQYF.